Shown below are 15 T cell receptor beta chains from a single sample sequenced in a study of tumor T cells in aggressive B-cell lymphoma. Data came from immunoSEQ multiplex PCR; TCRdb stores just in-frame clones and leaves some out. The top ten hold 2.7% of the sample, which has a few thousand clones, roughly 87% seen once. Sample: tumor tissue. Receptors originate from an adult with diffuse large B cell lymphoma.

The chain employs TRBV29-1 and TRBJ1-2, with unresolved D. The V end was cut by 3 bases, the J end by 4 bases, with 15 bases between. This CDR3 has 14 residues. CDR1 and CDR2 (germline): SQVTM, ANQGSEA. In DNA, the CDR3 is TGCAGCGTTGAGAACCGGGGAGGAGGCTATGGCTACACCTTC. It specifies CSVENRGGGYGYTF.

This chain links TRBV6-1 with TRBJ2-7, with 7 bases identical to TRBD1. V lost 6 bases to trimming and J lost 6 bases; unmatched junction nucleotides: 5. This CDR3 contains 12 residues. Germline CDR1 is MNHNS and CDR2 is SASEGT. The CDR3 region is CASRFPGGEQYF. The CDR3 DNA follows: TGTGCCAGCAGGTTCCCAGGGGGCGAGCAGTACTTC.

This clone was detected once. This chain connects TRBV29-1 to TRBJ1-1, with TRBD1 matching 10 bases. V lost 7 bases to trimming and J lost 3 bases; unmatched junction nucleotides: 5. The germline gives CDR1 SQVTM, CDR2 ANQGSEA. CDR3 size: 13 residues. The CDR3 protein is CSGMGQGHTEAFF. The CDR3 DNA sequence: TGCAGCGGCATGGGACAGGGGCACACTGAAGCTTTCTTT.

The chain is built from TRBV5-3 and TRBJ1-4, with a tentative D call TRBD1 (6 bases). TRBV5-3 is known as an ORF, though its function is uncertain. The germline V and J ends were trimmed by 4 bases and 17 bases, with 15 bases remaining between them. The CDR3 consists of 11 residues. CDR3 nucleotide sequence: TGTGCCAGAAGCCGACGAGCGACAGGTTTTTTT. The encoded protein is CARSRRATGFF.

The rearrangement uses TRBV30 and TRBJ1-1; TRBD1 aligns across 11 bases. CDR1 is GTSNPN, CDR2 SVGIG, per germline (reference sequence). The CDR3 contains 18 residues. The CDR3 DNA sequence: TGTGCACGGAGCTGGACAGGGGGCCCACAGACCATGAACACTGAAGCTTTCTTT. Its protein product is CARSWTGGPQTMNTEAFF. Full variable domain (remainder filled in from reference TRBV30 and TRBJ1-1): SQTIHQWPATLVQPVGSPLSLECTVEGTSNPNLYWYRQAAGRGLQLLFYSVGIGQISSEVPQNLSASRPQDRQFILSSKKLLLSDSGFYLCARSWTGGPQTMNTEAFFGQGTRLTVV.

This clone occurred a few times. J is TRBJ2-7 and V is TRBV4-1; D is ambiguous. From germline, CDR1 is MGHRA and CDR2 YSYEKL. V was clipped by 0 bases and J by 3 bases, with 6 bases between them. This CDR3 has 13 residues. The CDR3 bases are TGCGCCAGCAGCCAAGAGGCAGTCTACGAGCAGTACTTC. Translating it yields CASSQEAVYEQYF.

The chain carries TRBV18 and TRBJ1-4; D possibly corresponds to TRBD1 (6 bases). Trimming removed 2 bases from V and 4 bases from J, with 8 bases in between. CDR1 is KGHSH, CDR2 LQKENI, per germline. The CDR3 is made up of 14 amino acids. Here the CDR3 DNA reads TGTGCCAGCTCACCAAAAGGGGGTAATGAAAAACTGTTTTTT. Amino acid sequence: CASSPKGGNEKLFF. The full variable domain, completed using reference TRBV18 and TRBJ1-4, is NAGVMQNPRHLVRRRGQEARLRCSPMKGHSHVYWYRQLPEEGLKFMVYLQKENIIDESGMPKERFSAEFPKEGPSILRIQQVVRGDSAAYFCASSPKGGNEKLFFGSGTQLSVL.

The chain joins TRBV4-1 to TRBJ2-2; maybe TRBD2 (7 bases). CDR3 length: 17 residues. The V and J ends lost 4 bases and 2 bases respectively, with 17 bases between them. Germline values: CDR1 MGHRA, CDR2 YSYEKL. The CDR3: CASSPAGGGGNTGELFF. DNA for the CDR3: TGCGCCAGCAGCCCCGCTGGGGGCGGGGGAAACACCGGGGAGCTGTTTTTT.

The J gene is TRBJ2-3, the V gene TRBV6-5; tentative D call: TRBD2 (5 bases). There are 15 residues in the CDR3. Trimming shortened V by 2 bases and J by 7 bases, and 16 bases separated the two germline ends. CDR1 is MNHEY and CDR2 is SVGAGI in the germline V gene. The CDR3: CASSYPRSGPNTQYF. CDR3 nucleotides: TGTGCCAGCAGTTACCCCCGCAGCGGACCGAATACGCAGTATTTT.

The chain recombines TRBV29-1 with TRBJ1-3, with D maybe TRBD1 (5 bases). Germline lookup yields CDR1 SQVTM and CDR2 ANQGSEA. This CDR3 has 12 amino acids. V lost 5 bases and J lost 8, with 13 bases in between. DNA of the CDR3: TGCAGCGTTCTCCCCGGGGGGGACACCATATATTTT. It is translated as CSVLPGGDTIYF.

Here the CDR3 reads CASSESRDRRGKTEAFF. In DNA form, the CDR3 reads TGTGCCAGCAGTGAATCTCGGGACAGGCGAGGGAAAACTGAAGCTTTCTTT. The gene calls are TRBV6-1 and TRBJ1-1; TRBD1 agrees at 8 bases. The V gene end was trimmed by 2 bases and the J gene end by 5 bases; junction bases not matched to a gene: 13. There are 17 residues in the CDR3. Per germline, CDR1 MNHNS and CDR2 SASEGT.

This rearrangement joins TRBV27 to TRBJ1-6; D is unresolved. V lost 7 bases and J 0 bases, leaving 10 bases between the germline ends. Germline CDR1 MNHEY, CDR2 SMNVEV (reference sequence). This CDR3 has 15 amino acids. CDR3 sequence (DNA): TGTGCCAGCACCGACTTAAGCTCCTATAATTCACCCCTCCACTTT. Amino acid sequence: CASTDLSSYNSPLHF.

In nucleotides, the CDR3 is TGTGCCAGCAGCTTAGAGCAGGGGGGCATAGTGACTGAAGCTTTCTTT. Translated: CASSLEQGGIVTEAFF. The chain carries TRBV7-9 and TRBJ1-1, with 7 bases aligning to TRBD1. The CDR3 loop spans 16 amino acids. After removal of 1 base from V and 5 bases from J, the junction contained 10 bases not matched to a gene. Germline V CDR1 and CDR2: SEHNR, FQNEAQ (reference sequence).

The CDR3 nucleotides are TGCGCCAGAGGACGAACAGGGGTTGGAGATGGCTACACCTTC. Residues: CARGRTGVGDGYTF. The chain combines TRBV10-1 with TRBJ1-2; 7 bases agree with TRBD1. Germline V gives CDR1 WNHNN, CDR2 SYGVQD (reference sequence). V lost 9 bases and J lost 6; bases outside the gene matches: 13. CDR3 size: 14 residues.

V usage is TRBV9 and J usage is TRBJ2-4; D call uncertain. The CDR3 runs to 13 residues. Germline loops: CDR1 SGDLS, CDR2 YYNGEE. Deletions cut 3 bases from V and 6 bases from J, with 10 bases between. CDR3 region: CASSASVVNIQYF. CDR3 nucleotide sequence: TGTGCCAGCAGCGCCTCAGTGGTAAACATTCAGTACTTC.